A selection of T cell receptor beta chains follows, all from one sample in a study of breast tumors, draining lymph nodes, adjacent tissues. TCRdb re-called the multiplex PCR reads through MiXCR, storing one row per CDR3 protein. The sample yields about 230,000 distinct CDR3 sequences, approximately 30% seen once. Material for sequencing was axillary lymph node tissue. Receptors were obtained from a female donor with breast cancer. Some clones in this sample may be carry-over from other donors' samples. Both conserved end residues are part of each CDR3. The D gene is left open where the match is weak. Expanded clones are given a class, and other clones once, few, many or no size at all.

J gene: TRBJ2-5
D gene: .
V gene: TRBV5-1
clone size: many
CDR3 protein: CASSPMWFGGQETQYF
CDR3 DNA: TGCGCCAGCAGCCCAATGTGGTTTGGGGGCCAAGAGACCCAGTACTTC

J gene: TRBJ2-7
D gene: TRBD2
V gene: TRBV6-2/TRBV6-3
clone size: .
CDR3 protein: CASSPQLAGSGMDEQYF
CDR3 DNA: TGTGCCAGCAGTCCTCAACTAGCGGGATCCGGTATGGACGAGCAGTACTTC

J gene: TRBJ2-3
D gene: .
V gene: TRBV2
clone size: many
CDR3 protein: CASRPQGAFSSGDTDTQYF
CDR3 DNA: TGTGCCAGCAGGCCCCAGGGGGCCTTTTCTAGCGGGGACACAGATACGCAGTATTTT

J gene: TRBJ2-2
D gene: .
V gene: TRBV5-1
clone size: many
CDR3 protein: CASSSSSVVGTGELFF
CDR3 DNA: TGCGCCAGCAGCTCCTCTAGCGTAGTAGGCACCGGGGAGCTGTTTTTT

J gene: TRBJ2-5
D gene: .
V gene: TRBV5-1
clone size: few
CDR3 protein: CASSKFVGQDTQYF
CDR3 DNA: TGCGCCAGCAGTAAGTTTGTAGGGCAAGACACCCAGTACTTC

J gene: TRBJ2-7
D gene: TRBD2
V gene: TRBV5-4
clone size: many
CDR3 protein: CASSAQLAGGFNEQYF
CDR3 DNA: TGTGCCAGCAGCGCCCAATTAGCGGGAGGGTTCAACGAGCAGTACTTC

J gene: TRBJ1-5
D gene: TRBD1
V gene: TRBV5-1
clone size: many
CDR3 protein: CASKPGTGNNQPQHF
CDR3 DNA: TGCGCCAGCAAGCCCGGGACAGGTAACAATCAGCCCCAGCATTTT

J gene: TRBJ2-7
D gene: .
V gene: TRBV20-1
clone size: many
CDR3 protein: CSAATGSAGYEQYF
CDR3 DNA: TGCAGTGCTGCTACCGGGAGTGCGGGGTACGAGCAGTACTTC

J gene: TRBJ2-1
D gene: TRBD2
V gene: TRBV7-2
clone size: many
CDR3 protein: CASSLAGGYSEQFF
CDR3 DNA: TGTGCCAGCAGCTTGGCGGGAGGGTATTCTGAGCAGTTCTTC

J gene: TRBJ2-7
D gene: .
V gene: TRBV29-1
clone size: many
CDR3 protein: CSVLEETYEQYF
CDR3 DNA: TGCAGCGTTTTGGAGGAGACCTACGAGCAGTACTTC

J gene: TRBJ2-2
D gene: .
V gene: TRBV18
clone size: .
CDR3 protein: CASSRDVELFF
CDR3 DNA: TGTGCCAGCTCACGAGACGTGGAGCTGTTTTTT

J gene: TRBJ2-2
D gene: TRBD1
V gene: TRBV29-1
clone size: many
CDR3 protein: CSGIQGPGELFF
CDR3 DNA: TGCAGCGGTATACAGGGGCCCGGGGAGCTGTTTTTT

J gene: TRBJ2-7
D gene: TRBD1
V gene: TRBV19
clone size: many
CDR3 protein: CASSTPGQGYEQYF
CDR3 DNA: TGTGCCAGTAGTACCCCGGGACAGGGCTACGAGCAGTACTTC

J gene: TRBJ1-2
D gene: .
V gene: TRBV5-1
clone size: many
CDR3 protein: CASSLETHYGYTF
CDR3 DNA: TGCGCCAGCAGCTTGGAAACGCACTATGGCTACACCTTC

J gene: TRBJ2-3
D gene: .
V gene: TRBV7-7
clone size: many
CDR3 protein: CASSLAGAGDTQYF
CDR3 DNA: TGTGCTAGCAGCTTAGCCGGGGCAGGAGATACGCAGTATTTT

J gene: TRBJ1-5
D gene: .
V gene: TRBV7-3
clone size: .
CDR3 protein: CASSSSGRLRAVLRAGHQHF
CDR3 DNA: .

J gene: TRBJ1-2
D gene: .
V gene: TRBV7-2
clone size: many
CDR3 protein: CASSGGKGIIDGYTF
CDR3 DNA: TGTGCCAGCAGCGGAGGAAAAGGGATTATCGATGGCTACACCTTC

J gene: TRBJ2-3
D gene: .
V gene: TRBV29-1
clone size: many
CDR3 protein: CSVVLSQRGDTQYF
CDR3 DNA: TGCAGCGTTGTACTTTCCCAAAGGGGAGATACGCAGTATTTT

J gene: TRBJ1-6
D gene: .
V gene: TRBV20-1
clone size: .
CDR3 protein: CSARAPGAGSPLHF
CDR3 DNA: TGCAGTGCTAGAGCCCCGGGGGCCGGATCACCCCTCCACTTC

J gene: TRBJ2-2
D gene: TRBD2
V gene: TRBV3-1
clone size: many
CDR3 protein: CASSQAHALAGGTGELFF
CDR3 DNA: TGTGCCAGCAGCCAAGCCCATGCACTAGCGGGAGGGACCGGGGAGCTGTTTTTT

J gene: TRBJ2-7
D gene: .
V gene: TRBV20-1
clone size: many
CDR3 protein: CSAQQGREQYF
CDR3 DNA: TGCAGTGCTCAACAGGGACGCGAGCAGTACTTC

J gene: TRBJ2-3
D gene: .
V gene: TRBV6-6
clone size: .
CDR3 protein: CASSRTLNPSTDTQYF
CDR3 DNA: TGTGCCAGCAGTCGGACCCTAAACCCTAGCACAGATACGCAGTATTTT

J gene: TRBJ1-5
D gene: .
V gene: TRBV6-6
clone size: .
CDR3 protein: CASSSPQGIQPQHF
CDR3 DNA: TGTGCCAGCAGTTCCCCACAGGGTATTCAGCCCCAGCATTTT

J gene: TRBJ2-2
D gene: .
V gene: TRBV5-1
clone size: many
CDR3 protein: CASSFELTYTGELFF
CDR3 DNA: TGCGCCAGCAGCTTTGAACTAACCTACACCGGGGAGCTGTTTTTT

J gene: TRBJ2-5
D gene: TRBD2
V gene: TRBV7-2
clone size: .
CDR3 protein: CASRAGGQETQYF
CDR3 DNA: TGTGCCAGCAGAGCGGGAGGGCAAGAGACCCAGTACTTC

J gene: TRBJ2-3
D gene: TRBD2
V gene: TRBV20-1
clone size: .
CDR3 protein: CSARASGTSTDTQNF
CDR3 DNA: TGCAGTGCTAGGGCTAGCGGAACTAGCACAGATACGCAGAATTTT

J gene: TRBJ1-6
D gene: .
V gene: TRBV30
clone size: many
CDR3 protein: CAWSVPGPRDLINSPLHF
CDR3 DNA: TGTGCCTGGAGTGTACCCGGTCCTCGGGACTTGATTAATTCACCCCTCCACTTT

J gene: TRBJ2-1
D gene: .
V gene: TRBV6-6
clone size: many
CDR3 protein: CATSSSANEQFF
CDR3 DNA: TGTGCCACTTCTAGCTCGGCCAATGAGCAGTTCTTC

J gene: TRBJ2-5
D gene: .
V gene: TRBV7-3
clone size: many
CDR3 protein: CASSIALGETQYF
CDR3 DNA: TGTGCCAGCAGCATCGCCTTGGGAGAGACCCAGTACTTC